This T cell receptor beta chain appears in the sequencing data of a study of cytomegalovirus exposure and HLA in healthy donors. Findings of the study overall: Prior analysis indicated that the majority of TCR beta V segments exhibited productivity approximately 87% or approximately 30% of the time. Cytomegalovirus association was assigned to some 160 TCR beta chains.

13 Jbeta primers and 60 Vbeta primers were used for the PCR. Using immunoSEQ multiplex PCR, the repertoire was profiled, and TCRdb retains in-frame clones only, with some absent. The sample yields over 150,000 clones, about 69% seen once. This clone appeared a few times. Its specificity is unknown. The receptor's source is a young man in good health and CMV-seropositive. Sequenced sample: PBMCs.

The chain's CDR3 is CASSLGTSGVQETQYF. CDR3 in DNA: TGCGCCAGCAGCCTGGGGACTAGCGGGGTACAAGAGACCCAGTACTTC. V usage is TRBV5-1 and J usage is TRBJ2-5; 13 positions match TRBD2. Trimming took 4 bases from V and 2 from J; bases not matched to a gene: 5. CDR3 size: 16 residues. Germline-derived CDR1 and CDR2 are SGHRS and YFSETQ. Looking up the rest from reference TRBV5-1 and TRBJ2-5 gives the full variable domain: KAGVTQTPRYLIKTRGQQVTLSCSPISGHRSVSWYQQTPGQGLQFLFEYFSETQRNKGNFPGRFSGRQFSNSRSEMNVSTLELGDSALYLCASSLGTSGVQETQYFGPGTRLLVL.